This T cell receptor beta chain was sequenced for a study of T-cell reconstitution after alpha-beta-depleted transplantation in children. Study results and caveats: Reportedly, alpha-beta T cells present about two months post-transplant originated from several hundred expanded clones of graft origin.

To note about this clonotype: The antigen remains undetermined.

A library of TCRbeta sequences, prepared with unique molecular identifiers, was generated. TCRdb called the PCR reads again in MiXCR, with one record for every CDR3 protein. In the table there are around 450,000 distinct CDR3 sequences, about 16% of which are singletons. Trimming took off 3 bases at V and 7 bases at J, with 21 bases between the two ends. The germline CDR1 and CDR2 sequences are SQVTM and ANQGSEA. The CDR3 has 15 residues. Sequencing used PBMCs, mostly from graft donor cells, obtained 360 days after TCRalphabeta/CD19-depleted stem cell transplant. The chain uses TRBV29-1 and TRBJ2-5; D might be TRBD1 (6 bases). The TCR was taken from a boy in the first two years of life who had a stem cell transplant for Wiskott-Aldrich syndrome, so the T cells may come from the graft donor. The DNA for the CDR3 is TGCAGCGTTGACTCCTTGAGACAGGTTGCGGGGACCCAGTACTTC. It yields the protein CSVDSLRQVAGTQYF.